This is a list of T cell receptor beta chains from one sample in a study of neurological immune-mediated disorders. In TCRdb, the 5' RACE reads were re-called with MiXCR into one record per CDR3 protein. The repertoire holds some 87,000 distinct CDR3 sequences, with over 10% as singletons. The material sequenced was PBMCs. These receptor sequences come from a female donor with HTLV-1-associated myelopathy (HAM/TSP). Each CDR3 is given with its conserved first and last residue. Fields, in order: clone size, D gene, J gene, V gene, CDR3 protein, CDR3 DNA. The D gene is left open where the match is weak. The listing skips clone size in some rows; elsewhere it reads once, few, many or a size class.

clone size: many; D gene: NA; J gene: TRBJ1-1; V gene: TRBV18; CDR3 protein: CASSPGTFRGTEAFF; CDR3 DNA: TGTGCCAGCTCACCCGGGACTTTCAGGGGCACTGAAGCTTTCTTT
clone size: many; D gene: NA; J gene: TRBJ2-5; V gene: TRBV12-3/TRBV12-4; CDR3 protein: CASARGRIQETQYF; CDR3 DNA: TGTGCCAGCGCACGGGGCAGGATCCAAGAGACCCAGTACTTC
clone size: many; D gene: TRBD2; J gene: TRBJ2-7; V gene: TRBV20-1; CDR3 protein: CSATGGAEQYF; CDR3 DNA: TGCAGTGCTACGGGGGGGGCAGAGCAGTACTTC
clone size: many; D gene: NA; J gene: TRBJ1-2; V gene: TRBV4-1; CDR3 protein: CASSQPTINYGYTF; CDR3 DNA: TGCGCCAGCAGCCAACCGACTATTAACTATGGCTACACCTTC
clone size: many; D gene: NA; J gene: TRBJ1-2; V gene: TRBV12-3/TRBV12-4; CDR3 protein: CASSRNSYGYTF; CDR3 DNA: TGTGCCAGCAGTCGCAACTCTTATGGCTACACCTTC
clone size: many; D gene: TRBD1; J gene: TRBJ1-4; V gene: TRBV5-1; CDR3 protein: CASSGQGMATNEKLFF; CDR3 DNA: TGCGCCAGCTCGGGACAGGGAATGGCTACTAATGAAAAACTGTTTTTT
clone size: many; D gene: NA; J gene: TRBJ2-1; V gene: TRBV5-1; CDR3 protein: CASSLELSYNEQFF; CDR3 DNA: TGCGCCAGCAGCTTGGAGCTGTCATACAATGAGCAGTTCTTC
clone size: NA; D gene: NA; J gene: TRBJ2-2; V gene: TRBV29-1; CDR3 protein: CSVVRGYTGELFF; CDR3 DNA: TGCAGCGTTGTCAGGGGTTACACCGGGGAGCTGTTTTTT
clone size: many; D gene: TRBD1; J gene: TRBJ2-3; V gene: TRBV9; CDR3 protein: CASSVAGTGGSSQYF; CDR3 DNA: TGTGCCAGCAGCGTTGCGGGGACAGGGGGCAGTTCGCAGTATTTT
clone size: many; D gene: NA; J gene: TRBJ2-7; V gene: TRBV27; CDR3 protein: CASSLEGVGAYEQYF; CDR3 DNA: TGTGCCAGCAGTTTGGAGGGGGTAGGAGCCTACGAGCAGTACTTC
clone size: many; D gene: NA; J gene: TRBJ2-5; V gene: TRBV7-9; CDR3 protein: CASSQGGEQETQYF; CDR3 DNA: TGTGCCAGCAGCCAGGGGGGAGAGCAAGAGACCCAGTACTTC
clone size: many; D gene: TRBD1; J gene: TRBJ2-7; V gene: TRBV5-1; CDR3 protein: CASTTGTGGNEQYF; CDR3 DNA: TGCGCCAGCACCACCGGGACAGGGGGGAACGAGCAGTACTTC
clone size: many; D gene: TRBD1; J gene: TRBJ2-1; V gene: TRBV28; CDR3 protein: CASSLGTGAGEQFF; CDR3 DNA: TGTGCCAGCAGTTTAGGGACAGGGGCCGGGGAGCAGTTCTTC
clone size: many; D gene: NA; J gene: TRBJ2-4; V gene: TRBV4-1; CDR3 protein: CASSQPTGKMKNIQYF; CDR3 DNA: TGCGCCAGCAGCCAACCAACAGGGAAAATGAAAAACATTCAGTACTTC
clone size: NA; D gene: TRBD2; J gene: TRBJ2-1; V gene: TRBV20-1; CDR3 protein: CSDVRGLAGTDEQFF; CDR3 DNA: TGCAGTGATGTCCGGGGACTAGCGGGGACCGATGAGCAGTTCTTC
clone size: many; D gene: TRBD2; J gene: TRBJ2-1; V gene: TRBV5-1; CDR3 protein: CASSLERGGPINEQFF; CDR3 DNA: TGCGCCAGCAGCTTGGAGCGGGGGGGCCCCATCAATGAGCAGTTCTTC
clone size: NA; D gene: NA; J gene: TRBJ2-7; V gene: TRBV28; CDR3 protein: CASSQGSYEQYF; CDR3 DNA: TGTGCCAGCAGTCAGGGTTCCTACGAGCAGTACTTC
clone size: many; D gene: TRBD2; J gene: TRBJ2-1; V gene: TRBV5-1; CDR3 protein: CASSGTSGGTYNEQFF; CDR3 DNA: TGCGCCAGCAGCGGAACTAGCGGGGGCACATACAATGAGCAGTTCTTC
clone size: many; D gene: TRBD2; J gene: TRBJ2-7; V gene: TRBV20-1; CDR3 protein: CSAPLSGGRSYEQYF; CDR3 DNA: TGCAGTGCACCCCTAAGCGGGGGACGGTCCTACGAGCAGTACTTC
clone size: many; D gene: NA; J gene: TRBJ1-1; V gene: TRBV20-1; CDR3 protein: CSAKNSRGGAFF; CDR3 DNA: TGCAGTGCTAAAAATTCTAGGGGTGGCGCTTTCTTT
clone size: many; D gene: NA; J gene: TRBJ2-5; V gene: TRBV5-1; CDR3 protein: CASSLVPGETQYF; CDR3 DNA: TGCGCCAGCAGCTTGGTCCCGGGGGAGACCCAGTACTTC
clone size: many; D gene: NA; J gene: TRBJ1-4; V gene: TRBV20-1; CDR3 protein: CSASRNLGRVGEKLFF; CDR3 DNA: TGCAGTGCTAGCCGAAATTTAGGCAGGGTTGGGGAAAAACTGTTTTTT
clone size: many; D gene: TRBD1; J gene: TRBJ1-6; V gene: TRBV15; CDR3 protein: CATSRVSGQVGSPLHF; CDR3 DNA: TGTGCCACCAGCAGAGTAAGTGGACAGGTCGGATCACCCCTCCACTTT
clone size: many; D gene: NA; J gene: TRBJ2-2; V gene: TRBV6-1; CDR3 protein: CASSKGGLANTGELFF; CDR3 DNA: TGTGCCAGCAGTAAGGGGGGCCTTGCGAACACCGGGGAGCTGTTTTTT
clone size: medium-sized; D gene: NA; J gene: TRBJ2-2; V gene: TRBV7-2; CDR3 protein: CASSLGQTGELFF; CDR3 DNA: TGTGCCAGCAGCTTAGGCCAGACCGGGGAGCTGTTTTTT
clone size: many; D gene: NA; J gene: TRBJ1-1; V gene: TRBV5-1; CDR3 protein: CASNREHMNTEAFF; CDR3 DNA: TGCGCCAGCAACAGGGAACACATGAACACTGAAGCTTTCTTT
clone size: many; D gene: TRBD1; J gene: TRBJ2-5; V gene: TRBV4-1; CDR3 protein: CASSQGAQGAGETQYF; CDR3 DNA: TGCGCCAGCAGCCAAGGGGCACAGGGGGCTGGAGAGACCCAGTACTTC
clone size: NA; D gene: NA; J gene: TRBJ2-2; V gene: TRBV20-1; CDR3 protein: CSARSGALNGGELFF; CDR3 DNA: TGCAGTGCTAGGAGTGGGGCCTTGAACGGCGGGGAGCTGTTTTTT
clone size: many; D gene: NA; J gene: TRBJ2-6; V gene: TRBV6-1; CDR3 protein: CASQQVSGANVLTF; CDR3 DNA: TGTGCCAGCCAACAGGTCTCTGGGGCCAACGTCCTGACTTTC
clone size: many; D gene: NA; J gene: TRBJ2-2; V gene: TRBV5-1; CDR3 protein: CASSLGGSEIGELFF; CDR3 DNA: TGCGCCAGCAGCTTAGGGGGTTCGGAGATCGGGGAGCTGTTTTTT
clone size: many; D gene: NA; J gene: TRBJ2-7; V gene: TRBV3-1; CDR3 protein: CASSLGAYEQYF; CDR3 DNA: TGTGCCAGCAGCCTAGGGGCGTACGAGCAGTACTTC
clone size: many; D gene: TRBD1; J gene: TRBJ2-7; V gene: TRBV2; CDR3 protein: CASSGTGRYEQYF; CDR3 DNA: TGTGCCAGCAGTGGGACAGGGAGGTACGAGCAGTACTTC
clone size: many; D gene: NA; J gene: TRBJ2-3; V gene: TRBV4-3; CDR3 protein: CASSQEGSPGDTQYF; CDR3 DNA: TGCGCCAGCAGCCAAGAAGGGTCGCCGGGGGATACGCAGTATTTT
clone size: many; D gene: NA; J gene: TRBJ1-2; V gene: TRBV3-1; CDR3 protein: CASSQSGAYGYTF; CDR3 DNA: TGTGCCAGCAGCCAATCAGGGGCCTATGGCTACACCTTC
clone size: many; D gene: NA; J gene: TRBJ1-4; V gene: TRBV6-1; CDR3 protein: CASSEATNEKLFF; CDR3 DNA: TGTGCCAGCAGTGAAGCAACTAATGAAAAACTGTTTTTT
clone size: many; D gene: NA; J gene: TRBJ1-1; V gene: TRBV29-1; CDR3 protein: CSSASGVGTEAFF; CDR3 DNA: TGCAGCTCAGCGTCGGGGGTAGGGACTGAAGCTTTCTTT